This T cell receptor (beta chain) was profiled in a study of shared clonotypes between healthy human individuals. Study at large: Three plates each covered CD4 naive and memory; CD8 naive two, CD8 memory one.

Trimming cost V 2 bases and J 8 bases, with 14 bases left between them. CDR3 length equals 14 residues. The V gene's germline CDR1 is WNHNN and CDR2 SYGVQD (reference sequence). Study-wide results and caveats: The donor pool, a small one, limited the genetic and exposure-history diversity represented.

Worth noting for this clone: Its antigen is as yet unknown.

In the naive CD8 group, cells lacked CD45RO and were positively selected for CCR7, so terminally differentiated effector memory CD45RA+ cells were left out. Sequencing used immunoSEQ multiplex PCR; TCRdb keeps in-frame clones, though not all of them. The sample shows 800,000 or so clones, 90% to 97% of them seen only once. The chain carries TRBV10-1 and TRBJ2-3, with D maybe TRBD1 (6 bases). This receptor was taken from a man aged 25 to 45 in good health. Specimen: naive CD8+ T cells sorted from blood. CDR3 amino acids: CASSELQGMGTQYF. The DNA for the CDR3 is TGCGCCAGCAGTGAGCTTCAGGGGATGGGTACGCAGTATTTT.